Listed below are T cell receptor beta chains from one sample, sequenced in a study of blood T cell repertoires in COVID-19. This table comes from immunoSEQ multiplex PCR, and its TCRdb copy is limited to in-frame clones, with some not included. This repertoire shows about 88,000 clones, roughly 91% found once; its top ten account for 6.5% to 8.5%. Sample: peripheral blood. The origin of the receptors is a man aged 18 to 30 with COVID-19, enrolled during active disease. Both conserved end residues are part of each CDR3. D genes are given only for firm matches. Clone sizes are given selectively: once, few, many, or a class where the clone is expanded.

len | j_gene | v_gene | d_gene | abundance | CDR3nt | CDR3aa
11 | TRBJ2-7 | TRBV19 | NA | NA | TGTGCCAGCGGACTCGTGTGGGAGCAGTACTTC | CASGLVWEQYF
13 | TRBJ2-2 | TRBV29-1 | NA | few | TGCAGCGTTGGGGGACTTTTCACCGGGGAGCTGTTTTTT | CSVGGLFTGELFF
15 | TRBJ1-1 | TRBV4-1 | TRBD1 | NA | TGCGCCAGCAGCCAAGATGAGGGGACAGCCGTCTTGGCTTTCTTT | CASSQDEGTAVLAFF
17 | TRBJ1-5 | TRBV19 | NA | NA | TGTGCCAGTAGTATAGATGACAGAAGAAATAGCAATCAGCCCCAGCATTTT | CASSIDDRRNSNQPQHF
15 | TRBJ1-5 | TRBV19 | NA | NA | TGTGCCAGTAGTAAACAGATTAATAGCAATCAGCCCCAGCATTTT | CASSKQINSNQPQHF
13 | TRBJ2-5 | TRBV7-3 | NA | NA | TGTGCCAGCAGCCCGGGAAGATCGGAGACCCAGTACTTC | CASSPGRSETQYF
16 | TRBJ2-1 | TRBV11-2 | TRBD2 | NA | TGTGCCAGCAGCTCCAAGGCGGGAGAGACCTACAATGAGCAGTTCTTC | CASSSKAGETYNEQFF
13 | TRBJ1-1 | TRBV24-1 | NA | once | TGTGCCACCCGGGGGGATTACAACACTGAAGCTTTCTTT | CATRGDYNTEAFF
15 | TRBJ2-5 | TRBV11-3 | TRBD1 | NA | TGTGCCAGCAGCTCCAGGACAGGGGCGGGTGAGACCCAGTACTTC | CASSSRTGAGETQYF
15 | TRBJ1-1 | TRBV11-2 | NA | NA | TGTGCCAGCAGCTTAAATCCGGGACACCAGGAGGAAGCTTTCTTT | CASSLNPGHQEEAFF
17 | TRBJ1-3 | TRBV5-1 | NA | NA | TGCGCCAGCAGCTTGGATTTTGGGCAGAGAACTGGAAACACCATATATTTT | CASSLDFGQRTGNTIYF
14 | TRBJ1-5 | TRBV19 | TRBD1 | NA | TGTGCCAGTAACCCCGGGACAGGGAATCAGCCCCAGCATTTT | CASNPGTGNQPQHF
15 | TRBJ2-7 | TRBV3-1/TRBV3-2 | TRBD1 | NA | TGTGCCAGCAGCCAATTATTCAGGGGGCGTAACGAGCAGTACTTC | CASSQLFRGRNEQYF
15 | TRBJ2-7 | TRBV6-4 | NA | NA | TGTGCCAGCACGATATACAGGGAGTCGGTCTACGAGCAGTACTTC | CASTIYRESVYEQYF
13 | TRBJ2-7 | TRBV14 | TRBD2 | NA | TGTGCCAGCAGGGGTAGCGGGACGTACGAGCAGTACTTC | CASRGSGTYEQYF
16 | TRBJ2-5 | TRBV19 | TRBD2 | NA | TGTGCCAGTAGTGCGGGACTAGCGGGAGCTGGGGAGACCCAGTACTTC | CASSAGLAGAGETQYF
13 | TRBJ1-1 | TRBV14 | NA | NA | TGTGCCAGCAGCCAAGAACTCCAGGGTGAAGCTTTCTTT | CASSQELQGEAFF
15 | TRBJ1-5 | TRBV27 | NA | few | TGTGCCAGCAGTTTATCGTTGCAGAAAAATCAGCCCCAGCATTTT | CASSLSLQKNQPQHF
14 | TRBJ1-4 | TRBV10-3 | TRBD1 | few | TGTGCCATCAGTGAAAGGGGGCCTGGTGAAAAACTGTTTTTT | CAISERGPGEKLFF
16 | TRBJ2-1 | TRBV28 | TRBD2 | NA | TGTGCCAGCAGCATTACTACTAGCGGGAGAAGCCGGGAGCAGTTCTTC | CASSITTSGRSREQFF
15 | TRBJ2-7 | TRBV28 | NA | NA | TGTGCCAGCAGTTCTAGTGGATACCGCTCCTACGAGCAGTACTTC | CASSSSGYRSYEQYF
15 | TRBJ2-3 | TRBV2 | TRBD2 | NA | TGTGCCAGCAGACCAAATGCCGGGAGGACAGATACGCAGTATTTT | CASRPNAGRTDTQYF
17 | TRBJ1-5 | TRBV7-3 | NA | NA | TGTGCCAGCAGCTTAAGGTCTCAAAGCCGCTCCAATCAGCCCCAGCATTTT | CASSLRSQSRSNQPQHF
13 | TRBJ1-1 | TRBV6-4 | NA | NA | TGTGCCAGCAGCGTCGGGGGGGGCACTGAAGCTTTCTTT | CASSVGGGTEAFF
17 | TRBJ2-2 | TRBV9 | TRBD2 | NA | TGTGCCAGCACTTTATCGGGAGGGTCTGGATTTGGCGGGGAGCTGTTTTTT | CASTLSGGSGFGGELFF
14 | TRBJ2-3 | TRBV2 | NA | NA | TGTGCCTGCCTTCCGGGACACAGCACAGATACGCAGTATTTT | CACLPGHSTDTQYF
15 | TRBJ2-1 | TRBV5-8 | NA | NA | TGTGCCAGCAGCTTTCAGTGGAGCTCCTACAATGAGCAGTTCTTC | CASSFQWSSYNEQFF
11 | TRBJ1-1 | TRBV29-1 | NA | NA | TGCAGCGTTAGCTCGAACACTGAAGCTTTCTTT | CSVSSNTEAFF
14 | TRBJ2-3 | TRBV5-1 | NA | NA | TGCGCCAGCAGCTTGGCCGACACCACAGATACGCAGTATTTT | CASSLADTTDTQYF
14 | TRBJ2-3 | TRBV13 | TRBD1 | once | TGTGCCAGCAGCCAGACAGGGGTTCCAGATACGCAGTATTTT | CASSQTGVPDTQYF
17 | TRBJ2-7 | TRBV4-1 | TRBD2 | NA | TGCGCCAGCAGCCAAGTCCTCAGCGGGAGTACCTCCTACGAGCAGTACTTC | CASSQVLSGSTSYEQYF
13 | TRBJ1-1 | TRBV30 | TRBD1 | NA | TGTGCCTGGAGGAGGACAGGGAACACTGAAGCTTTCTTT | CAWRRTGNTEAFF
15 | TRBJ2-7 | TRBV7-2 | TRBD2 | NA | TGTGCCAGCAGCTTAGATCGACTAGCGGTCTACGAGCAGTACTTC | CASSLDRLAVYEQYF
14 | TRBJ2-1 | TRBV19 | TRBD2 | NA | TGTGCCAGTAGTAGGACTAGCGCTTACAATGAGCAGTTCTTC | CASSRTSAYNEQFF
14 | TRBJ2-1 | TRBV27 | TRBD2 | once | TGTGCCAGCGGACTAGCGGGAGGAGGGAATGAGCAGTTCTTC | CASGLAGGGNEQFF
15 | TRBJ2-5 | TRBV15 | NA | NA | TGTGCCACCAGCAGAGATTTACAGGCAGGAGAGACCCAGTACTTC | CATSRDLQAGETQYF
16 | TRBJ1-5 | TRBV7-6 | NA | NA | TGTGCCAGCAGCTTGGCGGCGGGGGAAAGCAATCAGCCCCAGCATTTT | CASSLAAGESNQPQHF
13 | TRBJ2-1 | TRBV27 | NA | NA | TGTGCCAGCAGTCCCACCCGGGTCAATGAGCAGTTCTTC | CASSPTRVNEQFF
17 | TRBJ2-7 | TRBV5-7 | TRBD1 | NA | TGTGCCAGCAGCTTCGCGAGCCGGGACAGGGACCAAAGCGAGCAGTACTTC | CASSFASRDRDQSEQYF